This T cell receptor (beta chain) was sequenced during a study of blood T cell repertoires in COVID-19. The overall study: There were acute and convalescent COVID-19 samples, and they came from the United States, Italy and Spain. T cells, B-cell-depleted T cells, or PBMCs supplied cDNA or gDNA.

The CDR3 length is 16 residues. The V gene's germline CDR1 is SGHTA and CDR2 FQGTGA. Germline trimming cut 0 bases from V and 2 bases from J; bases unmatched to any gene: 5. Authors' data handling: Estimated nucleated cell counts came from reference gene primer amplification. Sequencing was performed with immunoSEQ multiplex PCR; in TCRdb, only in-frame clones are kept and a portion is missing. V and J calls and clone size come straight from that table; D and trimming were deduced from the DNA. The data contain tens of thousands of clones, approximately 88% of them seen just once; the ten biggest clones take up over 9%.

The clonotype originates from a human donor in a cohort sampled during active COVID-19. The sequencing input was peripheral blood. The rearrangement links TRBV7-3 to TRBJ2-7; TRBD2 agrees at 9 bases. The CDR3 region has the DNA TGTGCCAGCAGCTTAACGGCCGCGGGGGGGCCCTACGAGCAGTACTTC. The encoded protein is CASSLTAAGGPYEQYF.